The 29 T cell receptor beta chains presented below share a single source sample, sequenced in a study of shared clonotypes between healthy human individuals. Some clones are missing from TCRdb's copy, which holds only in-frame ones; the method was immunoSEQ multiplex PCR. The sample shows some 2,100,000 clones, 85% to 95% of them seen only once. The naive CD8 population came from CD45RO-negative cells selected for CCR7, without terminally differentiated effector memory CD45RA+ cells. Material: naive CD8+ T cells from PBMCs. The receptors come from a man between 18 and 35 years old in good health. Some clones in this sample may be carry-over from other donors' samples.

The chain uses TRBV9 and TRBJ2-1, with TRBD2 matching over 7 bases. The CDR3 loop spans 13 amino acids. Trimming took 4 bases from V and 9 from J; bases not matched to a gene: 7. Per germline, CDR1 SGDLS and CDR2 YYNGEE. The CDR3 sequence: CASSPRLASEQFF. Written as DNA, the CDR3 is TGTGCCAGCAGCCCACGACTAGCTAGTGAGCAGTTCTTC.

The chain carries TRBV27 and TRBJ1-1; D is unresolved. Trimming removed 3 bases from V and 1 base from J, with 6 bases in between. This CDR3 comprises 13 residues. Germline assignment: CDR1 MNHEY and CDR2 SMNVEV (reference sequence). This chain's CDR3 is CASSFKENTEAFF. CDR3 DNA: TGTGCCAGCAGTTTCAAAGAGAACACTGAAGCTTTCTTT.

The chain joins TRBV4-2 to TRBJ2-5; D is perhaps TRBD2 (6 bases). Germline CDR1 reads LGHNA; CDR2 reads YNFKEQ. The CDR3 consists of 15 residues. The germline V and J ends were trimmed by 0 bases and 5 bases, with 13 bases remaining between them. The CDR3 spells CASSQDTRAGETQYF. The CDR3 bases are TGTGCCAGCAGCCAAGACACTCGGGCGGGGGAGACCCAGTACTTC.

This chain uses TRBV6-6 with TRBJ2-7; TRBD1 matches at 7 bases. Germline V CDR1 and CDR2: MNHNY, SVGAGI (reference sequence). CDR3 length equals 15 residues. Trimming removed 0 bases from V and 2 bases from J; junction bases left unmatched: 4. In nucleotides, the CDR3 is TGTGCCAGCAGTTACTCGACAGGGTTTACCTACGAGCAGTACTTC. This codes for CASSYSTGFTYEQYF.

V is TRBV13 and J is TRBJ2-5; 7 bases are shared with TRBD1. Germline CDR1 reads PRHDT; CDR2 reads FYEKMQ (reference sequence). Trimming cost V 2 bases and J 1 base; bases outside gene matches: 4. The CDR3 is 15 residues long. CDR3 in DNA: TGTGCCAGCAGCTTAATAAGACAGGGCCAAGAGACCCAGTACTTC. Translated: CASSLIRQGQETQYF.

Note on this clone: Other DNA sequences within the sample encode an identical CDR3. The gene calls are TRBV27 and TRBJ2-3; 9 bases agree with TRBD2. CDR3 size: 16 residues. The V gene end was trimmed by 1 base and the J gene end by 3 bases; junction bases not matched to a gene: 5. Germline CDR1 MNHEY, CDR2 SMNVEV (reference sequence). CDR3 DNA: TGTGCCAGCAGTTTATTGGGCGGGAGGGGGACAGATACGCAGTATTTT. Protein product: CASSLLGGRGTDTQYF.

CDR3 DNA: TGTGCCAGCAGCTTTTATGGGACCCAGGAGACCCAGTACTTC. Protein: CASSFYGTQETQYF. The rearrangement links TRBV7-9 to TRBJ2-5; D may be TRBD1 or TRBD2 (5 bases each). CDR1 and CDR2 (germline): SEHNR, FQNEAQ (reference sequence). The V end was cut by 3 bases, the J end by 5 bases, with 13 bases between. The CDR3 runs to 14 residues.

This clone appeared a single time. The chain links TRBV11-2 to TRBJ2-2; D is possibly TRBD2 (6 bases). Germline values: CDR1 SGHAT, CDR2 FQNNGV. The CDR3 length is 17 residues. Trimming took 4 bases from V and 0 from J, leaving 15 bases between them. The CDR3 DNA is TGTGCCAGCAGCTCCCCCTTGGCGGGACCGAACACCGGGGAGCTGTTTTTT. This gives the protein CASSSPLAGPNTGELFF.

This clone was recorded once. CDR3 region: CASSRLARGGEQFF. CDR3 DNA: TGTGCCAGCAGCCGACTAGCTCGAGGGGGTGAGCAGTTCTTC. This rearrangement joins TRBV7-3 to TRBJ2-1; D is possibly TRBD2 (7 bases). The CDR3 is made up of 14 amino acids. The V and J ends lost 5 bases and 9 bases respectively, with 17 bases between them. Germline V lookup: CDR1 SGHTA, CDR2 FQGTGA.

On this clone: This same CDR3 is encoded by further DNA sequences in the sample. The V and J genes are TRBV7-9 and TRBJ2-3; D gene unclear. Trimming shortened V by 5 bases and J by 1 base, and 7 bases separated the two germline ends. Per germline, CDR1 SEHNR and CDR2 FQNEAQ (reference sequence). The length of the CDR3 is 13 residues. CDR3 sequence: CASSPPGTDTQYF. For the CDR3, the DNA is TGTGCCAGCAGCCCCCCGGGCACAGATACGCAGTATTTT.

CDR3 sequence reads: CASSSQGSGQRTDTQYF. In DNA, the CDR3 is TGCGCCAGCAGCTCCCAGGGTTCCGGACAGCGCACAGATACGCAGTATTTT. The genes are TRBV5-1 and TRBJ2-3; D perhaps matches TRBD1 (6 bases). V gave up 3 bases and J gave up 1 base, with 18 bases separating them. The CDR3 contains 17 residues. Germline CDR1 is SGHRS and CDR2 is YFSETQ.

The chain recombines TRBV2 with TRBJ2-7; possibly TRBD1 for D (6 bases). CDR3 length equals 15 residues. CDR1 is SNHLY and CDR2 is FYNNEI in the germline V gene. Trimming stripped 4 bases from V and 2 bases from J, with 15 bases between. The CDR3 sequence: CASSVKGGITYEQYF. CDR3 DNA sequence: TGTGCCAGCAGTGTGAAAGGGGGAATAACCTACGAGCAGTACTTC.

The V call is TRBV19, the J call TRBJ1-4; possible D gene TRBD1, 5 bases. The CDR3 is 14 amino acids. Trimming removed 3 bases at V and 7 bases at J, with 12 bases between. Germline values: CDR1 LNHDA, CDR2 SQIVND (reference sequence). DNA for the CDR3: TGTGCCAGTAGTATCTTCGGACACGTTGAAAAACTGTTTTTT. It translates to CASSIFGHVEKLFF.

This clone occurred a few times. Distinct nucleotide sequences in the sample also encode this CDR3. J is TRBJ1-4 and V is TRBV4-1; D gene ambiguous. Trimming stripped 3 bases from V and 8 bases from J, with 7 bases between. CDR1 and CDR2 from the germline V gene are MGHRA and YSYEKL. This CDR3 is built from 12 residues. The CDR3 nucleotides are TGCGCCAGCAGCCAGGACGGGGAAAAACTGTTTTTT. Amino acid sequence: CASSQDGEKLFF.

On this clone itself: Other DNA sequences in this sample translate to the same CDR3. The rearrangement joins TRBV7-9 to TRBJ2-1; D gene uncertain. The V and J ends lost 2 bases and 6 bases respectively, with 5 bases between them. Germline CDR1 SEHNR, CDR2 FQNEAQ (reference sequence). The CDR3 is made up of 12 amino acids. CDR3 loop: CASSLRPNEQFF. CDR3 sequence (DNA): TGTGCCAGCAGCTTACGTCCCAATGAGCAGTTCTTC.

The chain is built from TRBV30 and TRBJ1-1; TRBD1 is a possible D gene (5 bases). Trimming removed 2 bases at V and 1 base at J, with 14 bases between. CDR1 is GTSNPN and CDR2 is SVGIG in the germline V gene (reference sequence). This CDR3 has 15 amino acids. CDR3 sequence: CAWSREPGGNTEAFF. As DNA, the CDR3 is TGTGCCTGGAGTCGAGAGCCCGGGGGGAACACTGAAGCTTTCTTT.

This chain links TRBV28 with TRBJ2-2; 12 bases align to TRBD2. In germline, CDR1 is MDHEN, CDR2 SYDVKM. With 3 bases clipped from V and 3 bases from J, the junction kept 5 bases outside the gene matches. CDR3 size: 17 residues. This chain's CDR3 is CASSFTSGRRYTGELFF. The DNA of the CDR3 is TGTGCCAGCAGTTTTACTAGCGGGAGGAGGTACACCGGGGAGCTGTTTTTT.

The gene calls are TRBV4-2 and TRBJ1-1, with a weak D call TRBD1 (5 bases). V gave up 0 bases and J gave up 4 bases, with 9 bases separating them. Germline CDR1 reads LGHNA; CDR2 reads YNFKEQ. This CDR3 has 14 amino acids. The CDR3 DNA is TGTGCCAGCAGCCAAGATCGGGACGGCACTGAAGCTTTCTTT. Encoded protein: CASSQDRDGTEAFF.

This chain links TRBV4-3 with TRBJ2-2; D remains ambiguous. Germline V gene lookup returns CDR1 LGHNA and CDR2 YSLEER. V was shortened by 0 bases and J by 7 bases, with 6 bases between the two germline ends. The CDR3 loop spans 13 amino acids. Written as DNA, the CDR3 is TGCGCCAGCAGCCAAGATATTATCGGGGAGCTGTTTTTT. Translation: CASSQDIIGELFF.

V gene TRBV21-1 combines with J gene TRBJ1-5; the D segment call TRBD1 is taken from the table without a DNA check. TRBV21-1 is assigned pseudogene status. The CDR3 is made up of 16 amino acids. The CDR3 DNA reads as TGTGCCAGCAGCAAAGGACAGGGATATAGCAATCAGCCCCAGCATTTT. This translates into CASSKGQGYSNQPQHF.

The V call is TRBV29-1, the J call TRBJ2-7; D unclear. Trimming left V 6 bases short and J 0 bases short, with 6 bases between. This CDR3 is built from 11 residues. The V gene's germline CDR1 is SQVTM and CDR2 ANQGSEA. CDR3: CSVMDSYEQYF. The CDR3 nucleotides read TGCAGCGTCATGGACTCCTACGAGCAGTACTTC.

The chain combines TRBV27 with TRBJ2-1; D remains unclear. This CDR3 contains 14 residues. From germline, CDR1 is MNHEY and CDR2 SMNVEV (reference sequence). Trimming pared 7 bases from V and 2 bases from J, leaving 12 bases between. CDR3 nucleotide sequence: TGTGCCAGCACTCCGCTGGGCCCCTACAATGAGCAGTTCTTC. Translated: CASTPLGPYNEQFF.

The table lists this clone with a count of one. The rearrangement joins TRBV7-9 to TRBJ1-2; D call uncertain. The CDR3 sequence is 15 residues long. The germline CDR1 and CDR2 sequences are SEHNR and FQNEAQ (reference sequence). Trimming took 1 base from V and 4 from J, leaving 13 bases between them. This chain's CDR3 is CASSLEGYTIYGYTF. For the CDR3, the DNA is TGTGCCAGCAGCTTAGAGGGATATACCATCTATGGCTACACCTTC.

This sequence joins TRBV7-6 and TRBJ2-1; maybe TRBD2 (5 bases). The CDR3 contains 14 residues. V lost 5 bases to trimming and J lost 6 bases, with 14 bases between them. Germline V CDR1 and CDR2: SGHVS, FNYEAQ. The CDR3 sequence is CASSPGADFNEQFF. The CDR3 DNA reads TGTGCCAGCAGCCCGGGCGCGGACTTCAATGAGCAGTTCTTC.

The J gene is TRBJ2-1, the V gene TRBV4-1; 9 bases fit TRBD2. The CDR3 sequence is 15 residues long. V trimming: 1 base; J trimming: 8 bases; junction bases outside the gene matches: 6. Germline V gene lookup returns CDR1 MGHRA and CDR2 YSYEKL. This CDR3 reads CASSQGGREGDEQFF. Written as DNA, the CDR3 is TGCGCCAGCAGCCAAGGCGGGAGGGAGGGGGATGAGCAGTTCTTC.

The CDR3: CASSIVSASYEQYF. The CDR3 DNA is TGTGCCAGTAGTATAGTTAGCGCCTCCTACGAGCAGTACTTC. The rearrangement links TRBV19 to TRBJ2-7; a weak D match, TRBD2 (5 bases). Germline lookup yields CDR1 LNHDA and CDR2 SQIVND (reference sequence). The CDR3 extends over 14 amino acids. Trimming shortened V by 1 base and J by 0 bases, and 7 bases separated the two germline ends. Based on the CDR3 plus reference TRBV19 and TRBJ2-7, the full variable domain is DGGITQSPKYLFRKEGQNVTLSCEQNLNHDAMYWYRQDPGQGLRLIYYSQIVNDFQKGDIAEGYSVSREKKESFPLTVTSAQKNPTAFYLCASSIVSASYEQYFGPGTRLTVT.

The chain is built from TRBV29-1 and TRBJ1-2; D remains ambiguous. V gave up 0 bases and J gave up 3 bases, with 2 bases separating them. The CDR3 covers 11 residues. Germline loops: CDR1 SQVTM, CDR2 ANQGSEA. Written as DNA, the CDR3 is TGCAGCGTTGAAGACGACTATGGCTACACCTTC. As protein: CSVEDDYGYTF.

The chain couples TRBV4-1 to TRBJ1-6, with a weak D call TRBD1 (6 bases). V was trimmed by 2 bases and J by 0 bases, leaving 14 bases between them. This CDR3 is built from 18 residues. Germline CDR1 is MGHRA and CDR2 is YSYEKL. The CDR3 protein is CASSQSRTASSYNSPLHF. As DNA, the CDR3 is TGCGCCAGCAGCCAAAGCCGGACAGCGAGCTCCTATAATTCACCCCTCCACTTT.

V usage is TRBV11-2 and J usage is TRBJ2-2; D unresolved. V was pared by 1 base and J by 7 bases, with 4 bases between. Germline V CDR1 and CDR2: SGHAT, FQNNGV. CDR3 length: 12 amino acids. The CDR3, as DNA: TGTGCCAGCAGCTTAGCACACGGGGAGCTGTTTTTT. Protein: CASSLAHGELFF.